The source of this TCR beta chain is a study of T cells expressing NK-cell markers. Study at large: Each TCR beta repertoire originated in sorted T cells that were CD3+CD56+NKG2C+, CD3+CD56+NKG2C- or CD3+CD56-NKG2C+.

The V gene's germline CDR1 is MNHEY and CDR2 SVGAGI. The CDR3 extends over 14 amino acids. Generation of TCR beta cDNA was performed by 5'RACE template switching incorporating UMIs. TCRdb re-called the 5' RACE reads and gives one entry per CDR3 protein, without DNA. This listing includes about 390,000 distinct CDR3 sequences. The J gene is TRBJ2-1, the V gene TRBV6-5; TCRdb lists TRBD2, though no DNA is available to test this call. The TCR was taken from a woman aged 50 to 60 in good health. Specimen: blood T cells: a sorted CD56 or NKG2C T cell subset, CD4+ or CD8+ T cells, or bulk PBMC T cells (not recorded which). CDR3 protein: CASALAGGQDEQFF.